These 13 T cell receptor beta chains share one sample of origin, sequenced in a study of T cell responses to AZD1222 COVID-19 vaccine. The table came from immunoSEQ multiplex PCR; TCRdb's copy has only in-frame clones and leaves some out. The sample has about 110,000 clones; roughly 86% are singletons. The starting material was peripheral blood, obtained 28 days after the second AZD1222 dose. These TCRs come from an adult who received the AZD1222 COVID-19 vaccine.

This chain connects TRBV7-9 to TRBJ1-4, with TRBD1 as a possible D gene (6 bases). Germline V gives CDR1 SEHNR, CDR2 FQNEAQ (reference sequence). The CDR3 sequence is 16 residues long. With 3 bases removed from V and 4 bases from J, the gap between germline ends came to 15 bases. The CDR3: CASSLQTGRGNEKLFF. The CDR3 DNA sequence: TGTGCCAGCAGCTTGCAAACAGGGCGGGGTAATGAAAAACTGTTTTTT.

The CDR3 is CASSIQQGAGDNEQFF. The CDR3 DNA sequence: TGTGCCAGTAGTATCCAACAGGGGGCTGGTGACAATGAGCAGTTCTTC. The rearrangement links TRBV19 to TRBJ2-1; 9 positions match TRBD1. J was trimmed by 5 bases and V by 3 bases; bases with no gene match: 8. The CDR3 length is 16 residues. The germline V gene has CDR1 LNHDA and CDR2 SQIVND (reference sequence).

The chain carries TRBV27 and TRBJ1-1; TRBD1 aligns across 9 bases. This CDR3 is 14 amino acids long. The V gene's germline CDR1 is MNHEY and CDR2 SMNVEV (reference sequence). V trimming: 8 bases; J trimming: 3 bases; junction bases outside the gene matches: 7. CDR3 DNA sequence: TGTGCCAGCCTTAGTCGGACAGGGGACACTGAAGCTTTCTTT. Translation: CASLSRTGDTEAFF.

This chain joins TRBV7-2 and TRBJ2-1, with 8 bases matching TRBD2. Trimming at V came to 8 bases and at J to 7 bases, leaving 7 bases not matched to a gene. The CDR3 is made up of 13 amino acids. In germline, CDR1 is SGHTA, CDR2 FQGNSA. CDR3 bases: TGTGCCAGCTCTAAGAGCGGGGGTAATGAGCAGTTCTTC. This codes for CASSKSGGNEQFF.

This rearrangement joins TRBV19 to TRBJ2-2, with 8 nucleotides matching TRBD1. Unmatched junction bases numbered 5, after V lost 5 bases and J lost 3 bases. Germline values: CDR1 LNHDA, CDR2 SQIVND (reference sequence). CDR3 length: 15 amino acids. The CDR3 here is CASSRTGPYTGELFF. For the CDR3, the DNA is TGTGCCAGTAGTCGGACAGGGCCGTACACCGGGGAGCTGTTTTTT. Full variable domain (rest looked up from reference TRBV19 and TRBJ2-2): DGGITQSPKYLFRKEGQNVTLSCEQNLNHDAMYWYRQDPGQGLRLIYYSQIVNDFQKGDIAEGYSVSREKKESFPLTVTSAQKNPTAFYLCASSRTGPYTGELFFGEGSRLTVL.

The J gene is TRBJ1-5, the V gene TRBV28; D is possibly TRBD1 (5 bases). Looked up from germline, CDR1 is MDHEN and CDR2 is SYDVKM. The CDR3 contains 15 residues. V lost 6 bases and J lost 6, with 18 bases in between. CDR3 sequence: CASSLKGFLGQPQHF. CDR3 nucleotide sequence: TGTGCCAGCAGCCTCAAGGGGTTTTTGGGTCAGCCCCAGCATTTT.

This clone showed up just a few times. This CDR3 reads CATSRGTGDNQPQHF. The CDR3 coding sequence is TGTGCCACCAGCAGAGGGACGGGGGATAATCAGCCCCAGCATTTT. The V and J genes are TRBV15 and TRBJ1-5, with a possible D match to TRBD1 (5 bases). CDR3 size: 15 residues. Germline V CDR1 and CDR2: LNHNV, YYDKDF (reference sequence). Deletions cut 1 base from V and 4 bases from J, with 11 bases between.

J is TRBJ1-2 and V is TRBV2, with D possibly being TRBD1 (5 bases). The CDR3 contains 16 residues. The V end lost 6 bases, the J end lost 3 bases, and 20 bases lay between the germline ends. Germline loops: CDR1 SNHLY, CDR2 FYNNEI. The CDR3 spells CASRGRQAGRDYGYTF. CDR3 DNA sequence: TGTGCCAGCAGGGGACGGCAGGCGGGGCGTGACTATGGCTACACCTTC.

A note on this clone: Sequence at one end of the junction differs from germline and may be a read error. As DNA, the CDR3 is TGTGCCAGCAGCTTAGGGACAGAGACTGACTTC. Translated, it gives CASSLGTETDF. This chain links TRBV5-4 with TRBJ1-2, with 7 bases identical to TRBD1. The germline CDR1 and CDR2 sequences are SGHNT and YYREEE (reference sequence). The CDR3 is made up of 11 amino acids.

The chain combines TRBV5-1 with TRBJ2-5; D uncertain. V was cut by 0 bases and J by 0 bases, with 9 bases left in between. The CDR3 is made up of 15 amino acids. CDR1 is SGHRS, CDR2 YFSETQ, per germline. CDR3 residues: CASSLVSGYQETQYF. Written as DNA, the CDR3 is TGCGCCAGCAGCTTGGTATCAGGATACCAAGAGACCCAGTACTTC.

The V call is TRBV27, the J call TRBJ2-7; D remains unclear. V lost 1 base to trimming and J lost 5 bases, with 12 bases between them. Germline V gene sequence: CDR1 MNHEY, CDR2 SMNVEV (reference sequence). This CDR3 spans 14 amino acids. The CDR3 loop is CASSLWAGSNEQYF. CDR3 DNA: TGTGCCAGCAGTTTATGGGCAGGTTCGAACGAGCAGTACTTC.

This rearrangement joins TRBV5-1 to TRBJ2-7; D perhaps matches TRBD1 (6 bases). V dropped 2 bases and J dropped 3 bases, with 18 bases sitting between them. Looked up from germline, CDR1 is SGHRS and CDR2 is YFSETQ. CDR3 length: 16 residues. The CDR3 bases are TGCGCCAGCAGCTTCGGGTCAGGGGATATTAACTACGAGCAGTACTTC. Encoded protein: CASSFGSGDINYEQYF. The entire variable domain, with the rest obtained from reference TRBV5-1 and TRBJ2-7, is as follows: KAGVTQTPRYLIKTRGQQVTLSCSPISGHRSVSWYQQTPGQGLQFLFEYFSETQRNKGNFPGRFSGRQFSNSRSEMNVSTLELGDSALYLCASSFGSGDINYEQYFGPGTRLTVT.

The chain carries TRBV2 and TRBJ2-7; weak D call: TRBD1 (6 bases). CDR3 length: 11 amino acids. Trimming took 6 bases from V and 9 from J, leaving 12 bases between them. Looked up from germline, CDR1 is SNHLY and CDR2 is FYNNEI. CDR3 nucleotides: TGTGCCAGCAGGGGGACACTTCGGCAGTACTTC. This gives the protein CASRGTLRQYF.